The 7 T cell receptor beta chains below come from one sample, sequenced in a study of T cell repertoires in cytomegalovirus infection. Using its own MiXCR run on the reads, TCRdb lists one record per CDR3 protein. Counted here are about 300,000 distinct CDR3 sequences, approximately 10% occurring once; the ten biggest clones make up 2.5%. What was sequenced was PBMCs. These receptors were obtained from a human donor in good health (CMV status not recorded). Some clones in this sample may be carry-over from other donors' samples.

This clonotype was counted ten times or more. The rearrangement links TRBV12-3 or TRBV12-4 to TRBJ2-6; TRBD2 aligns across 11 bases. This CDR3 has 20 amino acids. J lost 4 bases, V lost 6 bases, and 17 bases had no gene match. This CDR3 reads CASSPRWTSGFPGGANVLTF. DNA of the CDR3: TGTGCCAGCAGCCCGCGGTGGACTAGCGGGTTCCCGGGGGGGGCCAACGTCCTGACTTTC.

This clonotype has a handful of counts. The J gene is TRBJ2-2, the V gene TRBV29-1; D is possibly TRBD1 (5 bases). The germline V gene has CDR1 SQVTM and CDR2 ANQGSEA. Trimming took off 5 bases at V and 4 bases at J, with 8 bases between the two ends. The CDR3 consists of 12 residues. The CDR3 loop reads CSVLRVTGELFF. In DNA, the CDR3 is TGCAGCGTTCTCAGGGTCACCGGGGAGCTGTTTTTT.

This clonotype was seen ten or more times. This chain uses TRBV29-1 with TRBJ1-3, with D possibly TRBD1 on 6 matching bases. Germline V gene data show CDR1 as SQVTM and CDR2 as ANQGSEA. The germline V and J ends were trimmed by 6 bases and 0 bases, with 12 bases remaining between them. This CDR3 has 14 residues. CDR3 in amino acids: CSVSGTNSGNTIYF. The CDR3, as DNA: TGCAGCGTGTCCGGGACAAACTCTGGAAACACCATATATTTT.

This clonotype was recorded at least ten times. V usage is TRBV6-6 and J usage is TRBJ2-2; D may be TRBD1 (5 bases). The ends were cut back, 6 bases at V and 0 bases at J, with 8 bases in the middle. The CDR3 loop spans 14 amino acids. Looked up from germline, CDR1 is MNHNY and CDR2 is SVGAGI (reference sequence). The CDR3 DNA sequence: TGTGCCAGCAGGAGACAGACGAACACCGGGGAGCTGTTTTTT. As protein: CASRRQTNTGELFF.

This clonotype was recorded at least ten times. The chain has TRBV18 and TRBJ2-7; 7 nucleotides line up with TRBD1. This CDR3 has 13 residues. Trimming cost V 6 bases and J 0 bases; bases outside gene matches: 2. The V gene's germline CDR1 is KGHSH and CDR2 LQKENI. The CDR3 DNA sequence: TGTGCCAGCTCGACAGGGAACTCCTACGAGCAGTACGTC. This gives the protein CASSTGNSYEQYV.

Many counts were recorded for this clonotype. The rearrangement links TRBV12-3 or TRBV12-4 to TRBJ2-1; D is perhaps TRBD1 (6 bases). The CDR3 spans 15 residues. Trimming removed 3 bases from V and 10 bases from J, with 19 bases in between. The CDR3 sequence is CASSFNAQGPREQFF. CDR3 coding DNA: TGTGCCAGCAGTTTTAATGCGCAGGGGCCCCGCGAGCAGTTCTTC.

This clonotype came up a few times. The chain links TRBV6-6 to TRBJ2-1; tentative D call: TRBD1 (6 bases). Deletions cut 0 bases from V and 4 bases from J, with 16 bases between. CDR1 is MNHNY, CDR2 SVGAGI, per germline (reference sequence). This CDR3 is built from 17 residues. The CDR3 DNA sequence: TGTGCCAGCAGTTACTCGAGTAAGGGGACAAATTACAATGAGCAGTTCTTC. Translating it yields CASSYSSKGTNYNEQFF.